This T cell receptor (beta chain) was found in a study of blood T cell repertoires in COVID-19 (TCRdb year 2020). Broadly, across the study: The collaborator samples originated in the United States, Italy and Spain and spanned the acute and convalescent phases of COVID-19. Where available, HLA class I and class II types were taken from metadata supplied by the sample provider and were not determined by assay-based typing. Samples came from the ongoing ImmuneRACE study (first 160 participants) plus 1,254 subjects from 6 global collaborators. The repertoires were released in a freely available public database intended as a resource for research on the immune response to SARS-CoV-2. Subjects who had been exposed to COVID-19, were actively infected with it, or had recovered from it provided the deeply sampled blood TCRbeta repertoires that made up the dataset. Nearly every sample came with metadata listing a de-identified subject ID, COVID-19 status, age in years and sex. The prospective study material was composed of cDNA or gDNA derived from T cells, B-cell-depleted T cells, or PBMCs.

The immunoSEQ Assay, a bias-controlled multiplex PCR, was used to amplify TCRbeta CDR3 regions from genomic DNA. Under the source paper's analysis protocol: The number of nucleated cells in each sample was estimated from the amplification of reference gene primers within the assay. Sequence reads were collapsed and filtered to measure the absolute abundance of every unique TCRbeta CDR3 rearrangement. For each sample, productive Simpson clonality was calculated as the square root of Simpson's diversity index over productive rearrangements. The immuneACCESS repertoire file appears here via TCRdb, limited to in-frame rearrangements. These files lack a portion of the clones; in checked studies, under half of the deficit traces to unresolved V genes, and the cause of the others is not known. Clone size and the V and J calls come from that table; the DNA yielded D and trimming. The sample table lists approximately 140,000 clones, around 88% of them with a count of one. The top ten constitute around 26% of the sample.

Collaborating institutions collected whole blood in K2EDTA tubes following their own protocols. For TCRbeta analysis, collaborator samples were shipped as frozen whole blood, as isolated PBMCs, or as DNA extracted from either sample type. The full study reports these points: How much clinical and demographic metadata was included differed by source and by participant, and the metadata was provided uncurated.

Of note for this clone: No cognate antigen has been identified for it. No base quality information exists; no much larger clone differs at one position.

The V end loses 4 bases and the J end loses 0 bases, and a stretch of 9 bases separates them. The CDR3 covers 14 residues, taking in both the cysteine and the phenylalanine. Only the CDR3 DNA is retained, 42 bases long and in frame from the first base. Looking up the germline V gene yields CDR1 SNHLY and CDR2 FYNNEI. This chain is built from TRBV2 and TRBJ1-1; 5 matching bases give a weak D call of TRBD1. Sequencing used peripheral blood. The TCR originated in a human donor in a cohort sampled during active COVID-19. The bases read TGTGCCAGCAGTGCAAGGGGAATGAACACTGAAGCTTTCTTT. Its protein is CASSARGMNTEAFF. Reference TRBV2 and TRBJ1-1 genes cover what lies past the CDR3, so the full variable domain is EPEVTQTPSHQVTQMGQEVILRCVPISNHLYFYWYRQILGQKVEFLVSFYNNEISEKSEIFDDQFSVERPDGSNFTLKIRSTKLEDSAMYFCASSARGMNTEAFFGQGTRLTVV.